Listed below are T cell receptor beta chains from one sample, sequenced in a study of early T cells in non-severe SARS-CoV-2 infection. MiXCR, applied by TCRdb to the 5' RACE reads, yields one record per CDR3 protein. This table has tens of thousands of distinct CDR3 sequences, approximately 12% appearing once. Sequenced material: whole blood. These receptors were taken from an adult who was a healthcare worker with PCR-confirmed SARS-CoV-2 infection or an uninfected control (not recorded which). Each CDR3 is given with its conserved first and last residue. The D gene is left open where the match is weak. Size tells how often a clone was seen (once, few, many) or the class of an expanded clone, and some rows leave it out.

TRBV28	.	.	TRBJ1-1	CASSFGSSRTEAFF	TGTGCCAGCAGTTTCGGGAGTAGTCGCACTGAAGCTTTCTTT
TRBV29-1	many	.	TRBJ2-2	CSVRTDTNTGELFF	TGCAGCGTCAGGACAGATACTAACACCGGGGAGCTGTTTTTT
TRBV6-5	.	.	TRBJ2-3	CASSYSAGAGTDTQYF	TGTGCCAGCAGTTACAGTGCCGGGGCGGGTACAGATACGCAGTATTTT
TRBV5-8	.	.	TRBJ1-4	CASSLYQVNEKLFF	TGTGCCAGCAGCTTGTACCAAGTTAATGAAAAACTGTTTTTT
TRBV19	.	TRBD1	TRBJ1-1	CASSPGTGSTEAFF	TGTGCCAGTAGTCCCGGGACAGGGAGCACTGAAGCTTTCTTT
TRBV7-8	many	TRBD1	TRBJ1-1	CASSLAVQGGTEAFF	TGTGCCAGCAGCTTAGCCGTACAGGGGGGCACTGAAGCTTTCTTT
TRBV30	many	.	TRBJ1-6	CAWRLAGPWGNSPLHF	TGTGCCTGGAGGTTGGCGGGACCTTGGGGTAATTCACCCCTCCACTTT
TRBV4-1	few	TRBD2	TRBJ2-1	CASTLAGGLSYNEQFF	TGCGCCAGCACTCTAGCGGGAGGCCTCTCCTACAATGAGCAGTTCTTC
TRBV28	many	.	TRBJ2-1	CASSLMGSSYNEQFF	TGTGCCAGCAGTTTAATGGGGAGCTCCTACAATGAGCAGTTCTTC
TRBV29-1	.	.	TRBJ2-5	CSASPGDPLETQYF	TGCAGCGCCTCTCCCGGGGACCCTCTTGAGACCCAGTACTTC
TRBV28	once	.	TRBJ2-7	CASRGGPRYEQYF	TGTGCCAGCAGAGGGGGTCCCCGCTACGAGCAGTACTTC
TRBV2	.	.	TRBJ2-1	CASGTGSNNEQFF	TGTGCCAGCGGGACGGGATCCAACAATGAGCAGTTCTTC
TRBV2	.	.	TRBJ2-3	CASKERRTDTQYF	TGTGCCAGCAAGGAGCGACGCACAGATACGCAGTATTTT
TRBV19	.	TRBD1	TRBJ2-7	CASSPFGTVSYEQYF	TGTGCCAGTAGTCCATTCGGGACAGTTTCCTACGAGCAGTACTTC
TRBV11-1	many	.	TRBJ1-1	CASGGYTEAFF	TGTGCCAGCGGCGGGTACACTGAAGCTTTCTTT
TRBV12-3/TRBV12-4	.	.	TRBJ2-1	CASRIRGGDNEQFF	TGTGCCAGCAGGATCCGCGGTGGTGATAATGAGCAGTTCTTC
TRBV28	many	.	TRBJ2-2	CASKAENTGELFF	TGTGCCAGCAAGGCGGAGAACACCGGGGAGCTGTTTTTT
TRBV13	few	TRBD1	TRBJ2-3	CASTGGGFGTDTQYF	TGTGCCAGCACAGGGGGCGGGTTTGGCACAGATACGCAGTATTTT
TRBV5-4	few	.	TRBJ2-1	CASSSPLRDEQFF	TGTGCCAGCAGCTCGCCCCTCCGGGATGAGCAGTTCTTC
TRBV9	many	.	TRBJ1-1	CASSHSVNTEAFF	TGTGCCAGCAGTCATTCCGTGAACACTGAAGCTTTCTTT
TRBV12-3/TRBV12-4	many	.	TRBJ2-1	CASRSGDNEQFF	TGTGCCAGCAGGAGTGGGGACAATGAGCAGTTCTTC
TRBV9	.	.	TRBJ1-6	CASSLEGGYNSPLHF	TGTGCCAGCAGCCTAGAAGGGGGGTATAATTCACCCCTCCACTTT
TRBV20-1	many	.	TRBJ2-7	CSALSEITYEQYF	TGCAGTGCTTTAAGCGAAATCACCTACGAGCAGTACTTC
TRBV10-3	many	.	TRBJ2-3	CAAGEGGTDTQYF	TGTGCCGCCGGAGAAGGAGGGACAGATACGCAGTATTTT
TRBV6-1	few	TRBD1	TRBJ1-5	CASITGVRQPQHF	TGTGCCAGCATTACAGGGGTGAGGCAGCCCCAGCATTTT
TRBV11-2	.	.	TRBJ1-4	CASSPLGARRNEKLFF	TGTGCCAGCAGCCCTTTGGGTGCCCGGCGGAATGAAAAACTGTTTTTT
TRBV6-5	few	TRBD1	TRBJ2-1	CASSPQGQGAHEQFF	TGTGCCAGCAGTCCACAGGGACAGGGTGCGCATGAGCAGTTCTTC
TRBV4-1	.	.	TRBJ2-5	CASSQVRGFKTQYF	TGCGCCAGCAGCCAAGTTAGAGGGTTTAAGACCCAGTACTTC
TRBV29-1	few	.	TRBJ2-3	CSVDGTKGPTDTQYF	TGCAGCGTTGACGGGACGAAGGGGCCCACAGATACGCAGTATTTT
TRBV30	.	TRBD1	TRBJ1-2	CAWSTGEGYGYTF	TGTGCCTGGAGTACAGGGGAGGGCTATGGCTACACCTTC
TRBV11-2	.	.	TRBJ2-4	CASSSEGIAKNIQYF	TGTGCCAGCAGCTCAGAAGGAATAGCCAAAAACATTCAGTACTTC
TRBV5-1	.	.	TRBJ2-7	CASSLEGGLAYEQYF	TGCGCCAGCAGCTTGGAGGGGGGCTTAGCCTACGAGCAGTACTTC
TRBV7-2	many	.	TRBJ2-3	CASSLPGSAKDTQYF	TGTGCCAGCAGCTTACCCGGGAGTGCTAAAGATACGCAGTATTTT
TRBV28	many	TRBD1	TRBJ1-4	CASSQGTGVDEKLFF	TGTGCCAGCAGCCAGGGGACAGGGGTAGATGAAAAACTGTTTTTT
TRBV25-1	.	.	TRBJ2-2	CASTSVNTGELFF	TGTGCCAGCACGTCGGTGAACACCGGGGAGCTGTTTTTT
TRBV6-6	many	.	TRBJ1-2	CASSPVPSGMGGYTF	TGTGCCAGCAGCCCCGTCCCGTCGGGGATGGGGGGCTACACCTTC
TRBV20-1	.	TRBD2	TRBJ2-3	CRAGTSAPDTQYF	TGCAGGGCCGGGACTAGCGCTCCAGATACGCAGTATTTT
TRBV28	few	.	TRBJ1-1	CASSRPGARFTEAFF	TGTGCCAGTAGTAGGCCGGGGGCTCGGTTCACTGAAGCTTTCTTT
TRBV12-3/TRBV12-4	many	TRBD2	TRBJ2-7	CASSSGGSGEQYF	TGTGCCAGCAGTTCGGGGGGTTCGGGGGAGCAGTACTTC
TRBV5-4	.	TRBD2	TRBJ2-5	CASSSGTSPGETQYF	TGTGCCAGCAGCTCAGGGACTAGCCCGGGAGAGACCCAGTACTTC
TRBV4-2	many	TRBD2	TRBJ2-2	CASSRLAANTGELFF	TGTGCCAGCAGCCGACTAGCGGCGAACACCGGGGAGCTGTTTTTT
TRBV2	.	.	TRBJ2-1	CAATTYRYHEQFF	TGTGCCGCCACTACTTACAGGTACCATGAGCAGTTCTTC
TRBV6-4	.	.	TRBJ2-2	CASSETSTGELFF	TGTGCCAGCAGTGAGACTAGCACCGGGGAGCTGTTTTTT
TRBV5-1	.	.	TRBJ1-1	CASSLDGGTEAFF	TGCGCCAGCAGCTTGGACGGGGGCACTGAAGCTTTCTTT
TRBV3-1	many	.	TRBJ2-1	CASSMGLGSYNEQFF	TGTGCCAGCAGCATGGGACTCGGATCCTACAATGAGCAGTTCTTC
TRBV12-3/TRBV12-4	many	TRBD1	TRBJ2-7	CASSSGTGIDEQYF	TGTGCCAGCAGCTCCGGGACAGGGATAGACGAGCAGTACTTC
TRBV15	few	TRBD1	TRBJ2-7	CATSRGRGQGGYEQYF	TGTGCCACCAGCAGAGGAAGGGGACAGGGTGGCTACGAGCAGTACTTC
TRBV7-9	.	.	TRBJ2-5	CASSLHQETQYF	TGTGCCAGCAGCCTGCATCAAGAGACCCAGTACTTC
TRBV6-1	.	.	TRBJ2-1	CASSEEAPASVLNNEQFF	TGTGCCAGCAGTGAAGAGGCCCCAGCCTCAGTTCTCAACAATGAGCAGTTCTTC
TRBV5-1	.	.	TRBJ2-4	CASSLQGAKNIQYF	TGCGCCAGCAGCCTACAGGGAGCCAAAAACATTCAGTACTTC
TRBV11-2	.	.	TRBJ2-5	CASSGVKRIETQYF	TGTGCCAGCAGCGGCGTGAAGCGCATTGAGACCCAGTACTTC
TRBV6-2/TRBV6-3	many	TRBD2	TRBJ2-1	CASSPGTSSRDEQFF	TGTGCCAGCAGCCCCGGGACTAGCAGCAGGGATGAGCAGTTCTTC
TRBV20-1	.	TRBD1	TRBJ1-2	CSGTGGYGYTF	TGCAGTGGGACAGGGGGCTATGGCTACACCTTC
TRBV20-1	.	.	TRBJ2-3	CSAKPDQSTDTQYF	TGCAGTGCTAAACCGGATCAAAGCACAGATACGCAGTATTTT
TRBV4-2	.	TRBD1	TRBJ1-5	CASSPSQGEVAPQHF	TGTGCCAGCAGCCCGTCACAGGGGGAAGTGGCGCCCCAGCATTTT